Detailed here is one T cell receptor (beta chain). This clone came up once. The target of this receptor is not known. Base qualities are not recorded, but no much larger clone differs from it by a single base. The trial excluded patients who had a history of autoimmune disease or were on systemic immunosuppression. Peripheral blood for TCR sequencing was collected from all dose cohorts at baseline, on cycle 4 day 1, and on cycle 7 day 1. The samples were taken from a phase I, first-in-human, multicenter, open-label dose-escalation trial of ivuxolimab. Adults with locally advanced or metastatic head and neck squamous cell, hepatocellular, melanoma or renal cell carcinoma were enrolled in the trial. Before TCR sequencing, CD4+ and CD8+ T cells were separately sorted from peripheral blood. These data come from a study of OX40 agonist ivuxolimab in advanced cancers. As for the study more broadly: The costimulatory receptor OX40 (CD134) was targeted by ivuxolimab, a fully human IgG2 agonistic monoclonal antibody. Of the 50 to 55 patients in dose escalation, 19 had hepatocellular carcinoma, some 15 had melanoma, 9 had renal cell carcinoma and 9 had head and neck cancer. The dose-escalation cohort was about 83% male with a mean age of around 62 years, ranging from 23 to 79. Intravenous ivuxolimab was administered to patients every 2 weeks at six dose levels: 0.01, 0.1, 0.3, 1.5, 3 and 10 mg/kg. The paper covers the monotherapy dose-escalation part of the phase I ivuxolimab trial, which included N = 52 patients. Patients were allowed to have had prior anti-PD-1, anti-PD-L1 or anti-CTLA-4 therapy, and approximately 40% of the dose-escalation patients had been treated with checkpoint inhibitors. Partial responses occurred in three dose-escalation patients, of whom one had hepatocellular carcinoma and two had cutaneous melanoma. Peripheral TCRbeta sequencing was intended to test whether TCR sequence diversity was altered and clonal T-cell expansion was caused by ivuxolimab.

Trimming takes 5 bases from V and 2 bases from J, and the germline ends sit 24 bases apart. CDR1 and CDR2 (SQVTM, ANQGSEA) derive from the germline V gene. Its CDR3 holds 17 amino acids, cysteine through phenylalanine. Only the CDR3 portion is preserved as DNA: 51 bases, with reading frame beginning at the first base. The research as a whole found: At doses of 0.1 to 3.0 mg/kg, clonal expansion of both CD4+ and CD8+ T cells in blood was seen between baseline and week 6. In the 0.1-3.0 mg/kg groups, partial responders were among the patients with the lowest normalized peripheral clonal expansion, particularly in CD8+ T cells. Low levels of normalized T-cell clonal expansion were also seen in some nonresponding patients. After ivuxolimab, more expanded clones were found on average in CD8+ T cells than in CD4+ T cells. The antigen specificity of the peripheral T cells that underwent clonal expansion was not determined.

For sequencing of the TCRbeta CDR3 region, genomic DNA was extracted from the sorted cells. The immunoSEQ Assay was used for sequencing of TCRbeta CDR3 regions. TCRdb holds this immuneACCESS table with in-frame rearrangements only. Some clones are missing; in checked studies, unresolved V genes explain under half, and the rest has no known cause. The sample table lists tens of thousands of clones, more than 75% of them with a count of one. The leading ten clones occupy about 0.32% of the sample. The origin of this receptor is an adult with an advanced solid tumor such as melanoma, head and neck, liver or kidney cancer. This chain joins TRBV29-1 to TRBJ1-1; a tentative D match to TRBD1 spans 5 bases. Sequenced material: CD4+ or CD8+ T cells sorted from blood, taken in a trial of the OX40 agonist ivuxolimab. The CDR3 reads CSVRPNRLPRGNTEAFF. The DNA sequence is as follows: TGCAGCGTTCGGCCCAACAGGCTCCCGAGGGGAAACACTGAAGCTTTCTTT.